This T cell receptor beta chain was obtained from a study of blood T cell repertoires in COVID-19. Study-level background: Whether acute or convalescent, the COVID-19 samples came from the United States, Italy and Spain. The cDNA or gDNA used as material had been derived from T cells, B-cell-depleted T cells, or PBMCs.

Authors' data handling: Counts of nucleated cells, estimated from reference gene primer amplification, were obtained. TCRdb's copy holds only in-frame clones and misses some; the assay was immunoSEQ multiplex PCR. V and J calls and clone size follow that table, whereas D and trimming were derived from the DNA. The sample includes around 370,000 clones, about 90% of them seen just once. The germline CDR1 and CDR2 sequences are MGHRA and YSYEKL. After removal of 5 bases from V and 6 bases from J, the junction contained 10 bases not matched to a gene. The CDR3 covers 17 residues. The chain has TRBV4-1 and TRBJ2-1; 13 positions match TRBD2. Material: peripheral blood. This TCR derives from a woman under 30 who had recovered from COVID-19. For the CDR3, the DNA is TGCGCCAGCAGCAACTTTCCCGGGACTAGCGGGATCAATGAGCAGTTCTTC. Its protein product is CASSNFPGTSGINEQFF.